One and the same sample provided the 28 T cell receptor beta chains below, sequenced in a study of T cell responses to AZD1222 COVID-19 vaccine. Assay used: immunoSEQ multiplex PCR; TCRdb lists only in-frame clones, some missing. The table lists roughly 120,000 clones, about 89% of them singletons, with about 7.1% in the top ten. This specimen consisted of peripheral blood, obtained 28 days after the second AZD1222 dose. These receptors originate from an adult who received the AZD1222 COVID-19 vaccine.

The rearrangement links TRBV6-4 to TRBJ2-7; D gene ambiguous. Trimming shortened V by 2 bases and J by 2 bases, and 16 bases separated the two germline ends. The CDR3 is 16 amino acids. CDR1 is MRHNA and CDR2 is SNTAGT in the germline V gene. DNA of the CDR3: TGTGCCAGCAGTGACGCCTGGTTCGACTGGACCTACGAGCAGTACTTC. Translating it yields CASSDAWFDWTYEQYF.

The chain employs TRBV6-1 and TRBJ1-6; the D is unclear. The germline V and J ends were trimmed by 2 bases and 7 bases, with 6 bases remaining between them. There are 13 residues in the CDR3. Germline assignment: CDR1 MNHNS and CDR2 SASEGT. The CDR3 sequence: CASSEKTNSPLHF. In nucleotides, the CDR3 is TGTGCCAGCAGTGAAAAAACAAATTCACCCCTCCACTTT.

This rearrangement joins TRBV2 to TRBJ2-1, with 10 bases matching TRBD2. Germline loops: CDR1 SNHLY, CDR2 FYNNEI. With V trimmed by 8 bases and J by 13 bases, 5 bases remained unmatched. This CDR3 region has 11 residues. Here the CDR3 reads CASALAGAQFF. CDR3 nucleotide sequence: TGTGCCAGCGCTCTAGCGGGGGCTCAGTTCTTC. Combining the CDR3 with reference TRBV2 and TRBJ2-1 gives the whole variable domain EPEVTQTPSHQVTQMGQEVILRCVPISNHLYFYWYRQILGQKVEFLVSFYNNEISEKSEIFDDQFSVERPDGSNFTLKIRSTKLEDSAMYFCASALAGAQFFGPGTRLTVL.

The rearrangement links TRBV2 to TRBJ1-2; D unresolved. Trimming shortened V by 4 bases and J by 2 bases, and 5 bases separated the two germline ends. Germline V gene sequence: CDR1 SNHLY, CDR2 FYNNEI. CDR3 length equals 12 residues. The CDR3 nucleotides read TGTGCCAGCAGTGGGGGAAACTATGGCTACACCTTC. Protein: CASSGGNYGYTF.

The gene calls are TRBV7-2 and TRBJ2-7; 8 nucleotides match TRBD2. The V segment lost 3 bases and the J segment 0 bases; nucleotides outside the gene matches: 7. Looked up from germline, CDR1 is SGHTA and CDR2 is FQGNSA. This CDR3 spans 16 amino acids. CDR3 sequence (DNA): TGTGCCAGCAGCTTCACCTCTAGCGGGCGCTCCTACGAGCAGTACTTC. Translation: CASSFTSSGRSYEQYF.

The genes are TRBV19 and TRBJ1-2; a weak D match, TRBD1 (6 bases). Trimming left V 1 base short and J 5 bases short, with 14 bases between. CDR1 is LNHDA and CDR2 is SQIVND in the germline V gene (reference sequence). The CDR3 spans 15 residues. The chain's CDR3 is CASSIVVGGAYGYTF. The CDR3 region has the DNA TGTGCCAGTAGTATAGTGGTGGGGGGCGCGTATGGCTACACCTTC.

This chain uses TRBV4-1 with TRBJ2-1; the match to TRBD2 covers 10 bases. The CDR3 sequence is 15 residues long. The V segment lost 3 bases and the J segment 7 bases; nucleotides outside the gene matches: 6. The germline V gene encodes CDR1 MGHRA and CDR2 YSYEKL. This chain's CDR3 is CASSQLAGESNEQFF. Here the CDR3 DNA reads TGCGCCAGCAGCCAGCTAGCGGGGGAGTCTAATGAGCAGTTCTTC.

The chain employs TRBV19 and TRBJ1-2, with 9 bases fitting TRBD1. This CDR3 is 14 amino acids long. V shed 5 bases and J 6 bases; nucleotides not matched to a gene: 7. Germline V lookup: CDR1 LNHDA, CDR2 SQIVND (reference sequence). CDR3 bases: TGTGCCAGTAGTCCCGAGACAGGGGGAGATGGCTACACCTTC. Translation: CASSPETGGDGYTF.

This clone was counted once. This chain links TRBV7-3 with TRBJ2-1; the match to TRBD2 covers 11 bases. Unmatched junction bases numbered 10, after V lost 5 bases and J lost 10 bases. The CDR3 has 15 residues. In germline, CDR1 is SGHTA, CDR2 FQGTGA. CDR3 DNA: TGTGCCAGCAGCACCCTAGCGGGGGGCCCTTCCGAGCAGTTCTTC. As protein: CASSTLAGGPSEQFF.

The chain recombines TRBV24-1 with TRBJ2-3; D may be TRBD1 (5 bases). This CDR3 is 15 amino acids long. V was pared by 4 bases and J by 3 bases, with 13 bases between. Germline V CDR1 and CDR2: KGHDR, SFDVKD. CDR3 loop: CATSDPEAGTDTQYF. CDR3 DNA sequence: TGTGCCACCAGTGACCCCGAAGCAGGGACAGATACGCAGTATTTT.

In this sample, this clone turned up once. This specimen includes other DNA sequences encoding the same CDR3. The chain uses TRBV27 and TRBJ2-7; 9 bases agree with TRBD1. The CDR3 contains 13 residues. V lost 5 bases and J lost 4; bases outside the gene matches: 3. The germline V gene encodes CDR1 MNHEY and CDR2 SMNVEV (reference sequence). CDR3 loop: CASSPGQGYEQYF. CDR3 nucleotides: TGTGCCAGCAGTCCGGGACAGGGTTACGAGCAGTACTTC.

The chain couples TRBV7-2 to TRBJ2-2, with TRBD2 matching over 13 bases. This CDR3 contains 16 residues. Germline V gives CDR1 SGHTA, CDR2 FQGNSA. V gave up 4 bases and J gave up 2 bases; unmatched junction bases: 1. The CDR3 reads CASSWTSGGNTGELFF. The CDR3 nucleotides are TGTGCCAGCAGCTGGACTAGCGGGGGAAACACCGGGGAGCTGTTTTTT.

The chain recombines TRBV28 with TRBJ2-1; 8 bases are a match to TRBD2. The germline V gene has CDR1 MDHEN and CDR2 SYDVKM. This CDR3 has 16 residues. V dropped 5 bases and J dropped 0; count of bases not matched to a gene: 6. The CDR3 DNA is TGTGCCAGCAGTACCCAAGCGGGAGACTCCTACAATGAGCAGTTCTTC. It is translated as CASSTQAGDSYNEQFF.

V usage is TRBV27 and J usage is TRBJ1-1, with D possibly being TRBD1 (5 bases). CDR3 size: 13 residues. CDR1 MNHEY and CDR2 SMNVEV come from the germline V gene (reference sequence). V was clipped by 3 bases and J by 8 bases, with 13 bases between them. Here the CDR3 reads CASSFPGFGEAFF. CDR3 DNA sequence: TGTGCCAGCAGTTTCCCAGGGTTTGGCGAAGCTTTCTTT.

V usage is TRBV3-1 (or the pseudogene TRBV3-2) and J usage is TRBJ2-3; perhaps TRBD2 as D (5 bases). With 0 bases removed from V and 1 base from J, the gap between germline ends came to 11 bases. CDR3 length equals 16 residues. The germline V gene has CDR1 LGHDT and CDR2 YNNKEL (reference sequence). CDR3 sequence (DNA): TGTGCCAGCAGCCAAGACTGGGAGAGCGGCACAGATACGCAGTATTTT. This sequence encodes CASSQDWESGTDTQYF.

The CDR3 spells CASSPSDRVGRNQPQHF. The CDR3 bases are TGTGCCAGCAGTCCCTCAGACAGGGTGGGTCGCAATCAGCCCCAGCATTTT. This chain links TRBV27 with TRBJ1-5; 7 bases match TRBD1. Germline CDR1 reads MNHEY; CDR2 reads SMNVEV (reference sequence). J lost 2 bases, V lost 5 bases, and 12 bases had no gene match. CDR3 size: 17 residues.

V gene TRBV7-2 combines with J gene TRBJ1-5; no definite D call. Germline V CDR1 and CDR2: SGHTA, FQGNSA. With 4 bases removed from V and 2 bases from J, the gap between germline ends came to 9 bases. The CDR3 extends over 14 amino acids. The CDR3 DNA reads as TGTGCCAGCAGCTACCGTTATGGCAATCAGCCCCAGCATTTT. Translating it yields CASSYRYGNQPQHF. Complete variable domain (other parts from reference TRBV7-2 and TRBJ1-5): GAGVSQSPSNKVTEKGKDVELRCDPISGHTALYWYRQSLGQGLEFLIYFQGNSAPDKSGLPSDRFSAERTGGSVSTLTIQRTQQEDSAVYLCASSYRYGNQPQHFGDGTRLSIL.

J is TRBJ1-2 and V is TRBV11-2; 7 nucleotides align to TRBD1. Germline CDR1 reads SGHAT; CDR2 reads FQNNGV. CDR3 length equals 15 residues. The junction had 4 bases not matched to a gene; V was cut back by 1 base and J by 2 bases. DNA for the CDR3: TGTGCCAGCAGCTTAGTAGGGACAGCGAACTATGGCTACACCTTC. Amino acids: CASSLVGTANYGYTF. Full variable domain (outside the CDR3, taken from reference TRBV11-2 and TRBJ1-2): EAGVAQSPRYKIIEKRQSVAFWCNPISGHATLYWYQQILGQGPKLLIQFQNNGVVDDSQLPKDRFSAERLKGVDSTLKIQPAKLEDSAVYLCASSLVGTANYGYTFGSGTRLTVV.

The chain is built from TRBV27 and TRBJ1-2; 10 nucleotides line up with TRBD1. The CDR3 contains 13 residues. Trimming took 6 bases from V and 7 from J; bases not matched to a gene: 5. Germline loops: CDR1 MNHEY, CDR2 SMNVEV (reference sequence). CDR3 loop: CASRQTGGGGYTF. The CDR3 DNA reads TGTGCCAGCAGGCAGACAGGGGGCGGTGGCTACACCTTC.

This clone has only one observation. The J gene is TRBJ2-3, the V gene TRBV7-9, with D possibly TRBD2 on 5 matching bases. CDR1 SEHNR and CDR2 FQNEAQ come from the germline V gene (reference sequence). The ends were cut back, 3 bases at V and 8 bases at J, with 12 bases in the middle. The CDR3 totals 13 residues. CDR3 loop: CASSFLTTGTQYF. The CDR3 bases are TGTGCCAGCAGCTTCCTGACTACCGGTACGCAGTATTTT.

The gene calls are TRBV19 and TRBJ1-1; a weak D match, TRBD1 (5 bases). Trimming cost V 6 bases and J 3 bases, with 11 bases left between them. The CDR3 extends over 13 amino acids. CDR1 is LNHDA, CDR2 SQIVND, per germline (reference sequence). CDR3 residues: CASRGRGDTEAFF. The CDR3 coding sequence is TGTGCCAGTAGGGGGCGTGGCGACACTGAAGCTTTCTTT.

The chain is built from TRBV11-1 and TRBJ2-7; tentatively, D is TRBD1 or TRBD2 (5 bases each). CDR3 size: 14 residues. Trimming cost V 1 base and J 3 bases, with 10 bases left between them. In germline, CDR1 is SGHAT, CDR2 FQDESV (reference sequence). The CDR3 region is CASSLVIGGYEQYF. CDR3 DNA sequence: TGTGCCAGCAGCTTAGTGATTGGGGGCTACGAGCAGTACTTC.

This chain joins TRBV4-2 and TRBJ2-3; no clear D. CDR1 is LGHNA and CDR2 is YNFKEQ in the germline V gene. Trimming took 1 base from V and 0 from J, leaving 8 bases between them. The length of the CDR3 is 15 residues. CDR3 DNA: TGTGCCAGCAGCCAAGTCTCAGCAAGCACAGATACGCAGTATTTT. Its protein product is CASSQVSASTDTQYF.

The CDR3 sequence is CASSIGGGGNTEAFF. The CDR3 DNA is TGTGCCAGCAGCATTGGCGGGGGCGGGAACACTGAAGCTTTCTTT. The chain joins TRBV4-2 to TRBJ1-1; tentative D call: TRBD1 (6 bases). Germline V gene data show CDR1 as LGHNA and CDR2 as YNFKEQ. Trimming removed 5 bases at V and 1 base at J, with 14 bases between. The CDR3 spans 15 residues.

This sequence joins TRBV5-1 and TRBJ1-3, with 11 bases that match TRBD1. The CDR3 is 17 residues long. The germline CDR1 and CDR2 sequences are SGHRS and YFSETQ. Trimming removed 0 bases from V and 0 bases from J; junction bases left unmatched: 2. CDR3 in amino acids: CASSLGTGGNSGNTIYF. CDR3 bases: TGCGCCAGCAGCTTGGGGACAGGGGGCAACTCTGGAAACACCATATATTTT.

This chain connects TRBV5-5 to TRBJ2-5; 7 bases fit TRBD1. This CDR3 is built from 18 residues. CDR1 and CDR2 (germline): SGHKS, YYEKEE (reference sequence). J lost 4 bases, V lost 1 base, and 16 bases had no gene match. In DNA form, the CDR3 reads TGTGCCAGCAGCTTGATGCTGAAAGTAGGGGGCTTGGGAGAGACCCAGTACTTC. It specifies CASSLMLKVGGLGETQYF.

The rearrangement uses TRBV11-2 and TRBJ2-7, with D perhaps matching TRBD1 or TRBD2 (5 bases each). Per germline, CDR1 SGHAT and CDR2 FQNNGV. The CDR3 sequence is 17 residues long. V was pared by 0 bases and J by 2 bases, with 17 bases between. CDR3 bases: TGTGCCAGCAGCTTAGACACCGGGGACGGACAAACCTACGAGCAGTACTTC. Translation gives CASSLDTGDGQTYEQYF. Complete variable domain (other parts from reference TRBV11-2 and TRBJ2-7): EAGVAQSPRYKIIEKRQSVAFWCNPISGHATLYWYQQILGQGPKLLIQFQNNGVVDDSQLPKDRFSAERLKGVDSTLKIQPAKLEDSAVYLCASSLDTGDGQTYEQYFGPGTRLTVT.

This chain connects TRBV6-1 to TRBJ2-7, with 7 nucleotides matching TRBD1. After removal of 3 bases from V and 6 bases from J, the junction contained 8 bases not matched to a gene. The V gene's germline CDR1 is MNHNS and CDR2 SASEGT. The length of the CDR3 is 14 residues. This chain's CDR3 is CASSERGRTREQYF. In DNA, the CDR3 is TGTGCCAGCAGTGAGAGGGGGCGTACTCGCGAGCAGTACTTC.